Each of the 22 T cell receptor beta chains below was sequenced from the same sample in a study of shared clonotypes between healthy human individuals (dated by TCRdb to the early 2020s). The receptor library was made with the immunoSEQ multiplex PCR assay. As stored in TCRdb, this immuneACCESS dataset retains in-frame rearrangements with V and J assigned. A fraction of the clones does not appear; measured against another copy, unresolved V genes explain less than half of the discrepancy, and the remainder lacks a known reason. Here the sample has about 1.1 million clones; approximately 75% occur a single time. The ten largest clones capture approximately 0.9% of the sample. Sequenced material: memory CD4+ T cells from PBMCs. The cell subset or site label corresponds to: CD45RA-negative fraction. Every receptor here comes from a man between 18 and 29 years old in good health. Some clones in this sample may be carry-over from other donors' samples.

This clone has just a few counts. The V call is TRBV6-1, the J call TRBJ2-7; no firm D call. Germline CDR1 MNHNS, CDR2 SASEGT. The CDR3 runs to 12 residues. Trimming shortened V by 8 bases and J by 3 bases, and 11 bases separated the two germline ends. CDR3 DNA sequence: TGTGCCAGCCCCGGACCCAACTACGAGCAGTACTTC. Its protein is CASPGPNYEQYF.

This chain uses TRBV28 with TRBJ1-6, with no clear D. Germline-derived CDR1 and CDR2 are MDHEN and SYDVKM. The CDR3 length is 12 residues. V dropped 6 bases and J dropped 13 bases, with 13 bases sitting between them. The CDR3 DNA reads as TGTGCCAGCAGGACCGGCGGATCCCCCCTCCACTTT. Protein product: CASRTGGSPLHF.

The rearrangement uses TRBV5-4 and TRBJ2-7, with 9 bases matching TRBD2. From germline, CDR1 is SGHNT and CDR2 YYREEE (reference sequence). This CDR3 is built from 14 residues. Trimming removed 6 bases from V and 4 bases from J; junction bases left unmatched: 8. CDR3 sequence reads: CASTSTSGTYEQYF. CDR3 nucleotide sequence: TGTGCCAGCACCTCGACTAGCGGAACTTACGAGCAGTACTTC.

This clone occurred once. The chain couples TRBV28 to TRBJ2-5; 16 nucleotides agree with TRBD2. The CDR3 runs to 19 residues. CDR1 MDHEN and CDR2 SYDVKM come from the germline V gene. V lost 5 bases and J lost 2; bases outside the gene matches: 11. The CDR3 DNA sequence: TGTGCCAGCAGTCCTCGACCGGGACTAGCGGGAGGGCCTCAAGAGACCCAGTACTTC. As protein: CASSPRPGLAGGPQETQYF.

V usage is TRBV9 and J usage is TRBJ2-1, with D unresolved. Looked up from germline, CDR1 is SGDLS and CDR2 is YYNGEE. The CDR3 runs to 16 residues. V dropped 4 bases and J dropped 2 bases, with 16 bases sitting between them. Here the CDR3 reads CASSPRWPWAYNEQFF. The CDR3 DNA is TGTGCCAGCAGCCCTCGTTGGCCCTGGGCCTACAATGAGCAGTTCTTC.

The rearrangement uses TRBV7-2 and TRBJ2-7; D ambiguous. The V end lost 1 base, the J end lost 3 bases, and 10 bases lay between the germline ends. Germline V lookup: CDR1 SGHTA, CDR2 FQGNSA. The CDR3 totals 14 residues. In DNA form, the CDR3 reads TGTGCCAGCAGCTTAGGGGGTAGCTTCTACGAGCAGTACTTC. Protein sequence: CASSLGGSFYEQYF. The full variable domain, with the rest looked up from reference TRBV7-2 and TRBJ2-7, is GAGVSQSPSNKVTEKGKDVELRCDPISGHTALYWYRQSLGQGLEFLIYFQGNSAPDKSGLPSDRFSAERTGGSVSTLTIQRTQQEDSAVYLCASSLGGSFYEQYFGPGTRLTVT.

J is TRBJ2-5 and V is TRBV6-1; no clear D gene. V shed 4 bases and J shed 2 bases, with 8 bases lying between them. Per germline, CDR1 MNHNS and CDR2 SASEGT. The CDR3 consists of 13 residues. The CDR3 spells CASSVSQQETQYF. Written as DNA, the CDR3 is TGTGCCAGCAGTGTGAGTCAGCAAGAGACCCAGTACTTC.

This clone was found once. This chain joins TRBV5-1 and TRBJ1-3; D is unresolved. The length of the CDR3 is 18 residues. V was cut by 0 bases and J by 1 base, with 17 bases left in between. Germline-derived CDR1 and CDR2 are SGHRS and YFSETQ. The CDR3 nucleotides are TGCGCCAGCAGCTTGGGGTCGGGCACCTTGAGGTCTGGAAACACCATATATTTT. This encodes CASSLGSGTLRSGNTIYF.

The rearrangement joins TRBV7-6 to TRBJ2-5, with D perhaps TRBD2 (5 bases). This CDR3 contains 15 residues. Trimming left V 3 bases short and J 2 bases short, with 13 bases between. Germline loops: CDR1 SGHVS, CDR2 FNYEAQ. This CDR3 is CASSFSRGSQETQYF. Here the CDR3 DNA reads TGTGCCAGCAGCTTTTCTCGGGGATCTCAAGAGACCCAGTACTTC.

V and J are TRBV4-3 and TRBJ2-6, with TRBD1 identical over 9 bases. There are 18 residues in the CDR3. Germline CDR1 and CDR2: LGHNA and YSLEER. J lost 0 bases, V lost 4 bases, and 7 bases had no gene match. The CDR3 is CASSPRTGDPSGANVLTF. The CDR3 nucleotides read TGCGCCAGCAGCCCCCGGACAGGGGACCCCTCTGGGGCCAACGTCCTGACTTTC.

The rearrangement links TRBV6-1 to TRBJ1-5; 7 bases are shared with TRBD1. The CDR3 extends over 15 amino acids. J lost 4 bases, V lost 4 bases, and 7 bases had no gene match. From germline, CDR1 is MNHNS and CDR2 SASEGT. The CDR3 bases are TGTGCCAGCAGTGGAGGACAGGCCGATAATCAGCCCCAGCATTTT. It encodes CASSGGQADNQPQHF.

The gene calls are TRBV29-1 and TRBJ1-1; weak D call: TRBD1 (5 bases). The V gene's germline CDR1 is SQVTM and CDR2 ANQGSEA. This CDR3 comprises 14 residues. The V end was cut by 5 bases, the J end by 5 bases, with 18 bases between. The CDR3 loop reads CSVKSTVGGTEAFF. The DNA for the CDR3 is TGCAGCGTTAAGTCTACAGTTGGGGGAACTGAAGCTTTCTTT.

Only a few counts were recorded for this clone. The chain is built from TRBV19 and TRBJ2-1; a possible D gene is TRBD1 (5 bases). Germline CDR1 and CDR2: LNHDA and SQIVND (reference sequence). The V gene lost 4 bases and the J gene lost 0 bases, with 13 bases spanning the gap. This CDR3 spans 16 amino acids. As DNA, the CDR3 is TGTGCCAGTAGTACCCGACAGACCGGCTCCTACAATGAGCAGTTCTTC. It codes for CASSTRQTGSYNEQFF.

In nucleotides, the CDR3 is TGCGCCAGCAGCGGGACAGGGGCTCATGTGACCCAGTACTTC. Protein sequence: CASSGTGAHVTQYF. The chain uses TRBV5-1 and TRBJ2-5; the match to TRBD1 covers 10 bases. Germline V CDR1 and CDR2: SGHRS, YFSETQ. J was trimmed by 7 bases and V by 4 bases; bases with no gene match: 7. This CDR3 region has 14 residues. The complete variable domain, with remaining parts taken from reference TRBV5-1 and TRBJ2-5, reads KAGVTQTPRYLIKTRGQQVTLSCSPISGHRSVSWYQQTPGQGLQFLFEYFSETQRNKGNFPGRFSGRQFSNSRSEMNVSTLELGDSALYLCASSGTGAHVTQYFGPGTRLLVL.

V gene TRBV12-2 combines with J gene TRBJ2-7; the DNA was not compared with TRBD2, the D call given in the table. TRBV12-2 is classified as a pseudogene. This CDR3 is built from 15 residues. CDR3 nucleotides: TGTGCAAGTCGCGGCGGTCTGACCCAAACCTACGAGCAGTACTTC. Its translation: CASRGGLTQTYEQYF.

Here the CDR3 DNA reads TGTGCCAGCAAGACGGGCCGCGTCGATCAGCCCCAGCATTTT. Amino acids: CASKTGRVDQPQHF. The chain employs TRBV2 and TRBJ1-5; D not resolved. This CDR3 has 14 amino acids. Germline loops: CDR1 SNHLY, CDR2 FYNNEI. V was clipped by 7 bases and J by 5 bases, with 15 bases between them.

This chain links TRBV28 with TRBJ1-2; 10 positions match TRBD1. V was pared by 6 bases and J by 7 bases, with 11 bases of the junction left unmatched. The germline V gene encodes CDR1 MDHEN and CDR2 SYDVKM. The length of the CDR3 is 15 residues. As DNA, the CDR3 is TGTGCCAGCAGCCTACGGGGGACAGGGGCTGGTGGCTACACCTTC. Protein: CASSLRGTGAGGYTF.

The rearrangement joins TRBV19 to TRBJ2-3; 9 nucleotides line up with TRBD2. The CDR3 contains 15 residues. Trimming cost V 8 bases and J 4 bases; bases outside gene matches: 10. In germline, CDR1 is LNHDA, CDR2 SQIVND (reference sequence). The CDR3 loop reads CASSTAGGSADTQYF. The CDR3 DNA reads as TGTGCCAGTTCAACAGCGGGAGGAAGCGCAGATACGCAGTATTTT.

This chain links TRBV5-5 with TRBJ2-7; 9 bases map to TRBD2. This CDR3 is built from 15 residues. The germline V gene has CDR1 SGHKS and CDR2 YYEKEE (reference sequence). After removal of 4 bases from V and 0 bases from J, the junction contained 5 bases not matched to a gene. CDR3 DNA sequence: TGTGCCAGCAGCAGGACTAGCGTCCGCTCCTACGAGCAGTACTTC. As protein: CASSRTSVRSYEQYF.

The gene calls are TRBV7-9 and TRBJ2-1; D might be TRBD2 (6 bases). CDR3 length: 15 residues. Trimming cost V 8 bases and J 4 bases, with 18 bases left between them. Germline-derived CDR1 and CDR2 are SEHNR and FQNEAQ (reference sequence). DNA of the CDR3: TGTGCCAGCGCGCCCTCACCCAGCGGGTACAATGAGCAGTTCTTC. Protein product: CASAPSPSGYNEQFF.

V usage is TRBV5-6 and J usage is TRBJ1-2; 11 bases fit TRBD1. Germline CDR1 and CDR2: SGHDT and YYEEEE. This CDR3 has 13 amino acids. Losses at the gene ends were 6 bases for V and 4 bases for J; bases not matched to a gene: 2. The CDR3 DNA is TGTGCCAGCACGGACAGGGGGCGCTATGGCTACACCTTC. Its protein is CASTDRGRYGYTF.

As regards this clone: This CDR3 is also generated by other DNA sequences in the sample. The rearrangement uses TRBV28 and TRBJ1-2; D uncertain. V was clipped by 5 bases and J by 8 bases, with 9 bases between them. The V gene's germline CDR1 is MDHEN and CDR2 SYDVKM. CDR3 length: 11 amino acids. CDR3 protein: CASSPPPGYTF. The DNA for the CDR3 is TGTGCCAGCAGTCCGCCCCCCGGCTACACCTTC.